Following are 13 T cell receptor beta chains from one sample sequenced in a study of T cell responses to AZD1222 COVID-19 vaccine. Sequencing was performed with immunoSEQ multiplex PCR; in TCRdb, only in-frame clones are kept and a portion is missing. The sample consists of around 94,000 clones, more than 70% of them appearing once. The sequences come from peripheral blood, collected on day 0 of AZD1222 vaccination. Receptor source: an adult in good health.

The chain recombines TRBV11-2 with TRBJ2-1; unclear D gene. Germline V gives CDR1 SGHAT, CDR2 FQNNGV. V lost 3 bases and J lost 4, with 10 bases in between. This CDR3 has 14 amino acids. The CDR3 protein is CASSFRNTYNEQFF. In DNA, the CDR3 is TGTGCCAGCAGCTTTCGGAACACGTACAATGAGCAGTTCTTC.

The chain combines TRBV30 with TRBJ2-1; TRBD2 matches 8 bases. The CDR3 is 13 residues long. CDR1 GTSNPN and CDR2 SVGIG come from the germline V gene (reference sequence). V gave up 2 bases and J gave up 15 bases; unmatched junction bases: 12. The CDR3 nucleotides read TGTGCCTGGAGTTTCCGGGAGGGGTCAGGAGGGTTCTTC. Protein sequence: CAWSFREGSGGFF.

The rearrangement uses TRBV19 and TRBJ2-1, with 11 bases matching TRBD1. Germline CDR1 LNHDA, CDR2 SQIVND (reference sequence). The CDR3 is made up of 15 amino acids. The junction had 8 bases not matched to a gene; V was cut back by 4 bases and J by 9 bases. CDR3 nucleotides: TGTGCCAGTAGTAGGGGACAGGGGGGTCTAGGTGAGCAGTTCTTC. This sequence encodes CASSRGQGGLGEQFF. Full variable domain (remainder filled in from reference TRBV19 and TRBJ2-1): DGGITQSPKYLFRKEGQNVTLSCEQNLNHDAMYWYRQDPGQGLRLIYYSQIVNDFQKGDIAEGYSVSREKKESFPLTVTSAQKNPTAFYLCASSRGQGGLGEQFFGPGTRLTVL.

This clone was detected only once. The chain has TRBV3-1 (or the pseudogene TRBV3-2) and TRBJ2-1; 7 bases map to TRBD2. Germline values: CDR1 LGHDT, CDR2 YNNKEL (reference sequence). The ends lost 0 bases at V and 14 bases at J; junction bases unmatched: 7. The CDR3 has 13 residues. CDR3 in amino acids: CASSQDRSGLEFF. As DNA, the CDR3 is TGTGCCAGCAGCCAAGACCGTAGCGGGTTGGAGTTCTTC.

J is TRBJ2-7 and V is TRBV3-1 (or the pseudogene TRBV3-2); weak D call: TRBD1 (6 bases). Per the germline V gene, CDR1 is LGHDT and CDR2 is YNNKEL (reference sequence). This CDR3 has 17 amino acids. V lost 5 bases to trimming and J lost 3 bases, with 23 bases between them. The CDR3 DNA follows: TGTGCCAGCAGCTCTCCCTTATCGGGCAGGGGATTCTACGAGCAGTACTTC. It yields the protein CASSSPLSGRGFYEQYF.

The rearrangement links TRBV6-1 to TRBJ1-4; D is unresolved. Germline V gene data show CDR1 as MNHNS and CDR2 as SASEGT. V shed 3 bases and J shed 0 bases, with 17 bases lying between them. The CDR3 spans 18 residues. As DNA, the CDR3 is TGTGCCAGCAGTGATGGGTTAGTGGCTTACGCAACTAATGAAAAACTGTTTTTT. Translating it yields CASSDGLVAYATNEKLFF.

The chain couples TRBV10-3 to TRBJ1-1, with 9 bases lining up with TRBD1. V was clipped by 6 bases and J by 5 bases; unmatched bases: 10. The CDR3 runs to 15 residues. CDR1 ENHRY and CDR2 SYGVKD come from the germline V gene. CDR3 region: CAISAHPGQGTEAFF. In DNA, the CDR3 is TGTGCCATCAGCGCCCACCCGGGACAGGGTACTGAAGCTTTCTTT.

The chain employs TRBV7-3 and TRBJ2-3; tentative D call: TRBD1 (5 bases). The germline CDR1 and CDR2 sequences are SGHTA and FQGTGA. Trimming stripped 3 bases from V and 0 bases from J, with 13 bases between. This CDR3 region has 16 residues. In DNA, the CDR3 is TGTGCCAGCAGCTTTGGTCGACAGTCTAGCACAGATACGCAGTATTTT. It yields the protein CASSFGRQSSTDTQYF.

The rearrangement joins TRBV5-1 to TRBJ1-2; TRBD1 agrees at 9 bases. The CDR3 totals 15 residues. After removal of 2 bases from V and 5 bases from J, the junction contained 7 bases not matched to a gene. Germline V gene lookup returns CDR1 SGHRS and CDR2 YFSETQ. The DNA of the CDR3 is TGCGCCAGCAGCTTTTCGTCGACAGGGGGTTATGGCTACACCTTC. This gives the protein CASSFSSTGGYGYTF.

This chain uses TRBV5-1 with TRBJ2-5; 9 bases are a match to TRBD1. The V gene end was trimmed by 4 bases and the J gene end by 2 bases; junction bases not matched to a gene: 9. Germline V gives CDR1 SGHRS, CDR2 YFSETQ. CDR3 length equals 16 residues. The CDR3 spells CASSPHRDRVQETQYF. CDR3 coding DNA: TGCGCCAGCAGCCCCCACCGGGACAGGGTGCAAGAGACCCAGTACTTC.

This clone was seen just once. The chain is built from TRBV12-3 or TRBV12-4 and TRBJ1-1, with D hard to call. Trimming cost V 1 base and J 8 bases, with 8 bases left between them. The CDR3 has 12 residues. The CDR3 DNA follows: TGTGCCAGCAGTTTAGGGTTGGAGGAAGCTTTCTTT. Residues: CASSLGLEEAFF.

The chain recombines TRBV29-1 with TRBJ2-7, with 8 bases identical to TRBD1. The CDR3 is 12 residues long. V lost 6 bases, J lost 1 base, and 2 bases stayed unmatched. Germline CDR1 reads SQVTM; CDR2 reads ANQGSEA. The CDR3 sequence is CSVGQGSYEQYF. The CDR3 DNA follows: TGCAGCGTCGGACAGGGTTCCTACGAGCAGTACTTC.

Here the CDR3 DNA reads TGTGCCAGCACCACAGGGGAGGGAAACTATGGCTACACCTTC. Its translation: CASTTGEGNYGYTF. V is TRBV2 and J is TRBJ1-2, with 7 positions matching TRBD1. V was pared by 7 bases and J by 2 bases, with 7 bases of the junction left unmatched. The CDR3 has 14 residues. Germline CDR1 SNHLY, CDR2 FYNNEI.